Following are 32 T cell receptor beta chains from one sample sequenced in a study of blood T cell repertoires in COVID-19. Clones were read by immunoSEQ multiplex PCR, and TCRdb kept only the in-frame ones, dropping some. The data contain 80,000 or so clones, approximately 86% of them singletons. Sequencing input: peripheral blood. These receptors were taken from a human donor in a cohort sampled during active COVID-19.

This chain uses TRBV28 with TRBJ1-2; unclear D gene. The V end was cut by 8 bases, the J end by 2 bases, with 15 bases between. Germline CDR1 MDHEN, CDR2 SYDVKM. CDR3 length equals 14 residues. The CDR3 reads CASYEGVANYGYTF. CDR3 DNA: TGTGCCAGCTATGAGGGCGTTGCAAACTATGGCTACACCTTC.

The chain combines TRBV7-9 with TRBJ1-1; possible D gene TRBD1, 6 bases. Germline V CDR1 and CDR2: SEHNR, FQNEAQ (reference sequence). V shed 1 base and J shed 7 bases, with 13 bases lying between them. CDR3 length equals 14 residues. The CDR3 bases are TGTGCCAGCAGCTTAGGACAGGCCGAAGGTGAAGCTTTCTTT. Protein product: CASSLGQAEGEAFF.

This chain uses TRBV27 with TRBJ2-1, with D perhaps TRBD1 (6 bases). Trimming pared 4 bases from V and 6 bases from J, leaving 13 bases between. Germline lookup yields CDR1 MNHEY and CDR2 SMNVEV (reference sequence). CDR3 length: 14 amino acids. The CDR3 spells CASSWAGAGNEQFF. CDR3 bases: TGTGCCAGCAGTTGGGCAGGGGCAGGCAATGAGCAGTTCTTC.

V gene TRBV28 combines with J gene TRBJ2-7; unclear D gene. The ends were cut back, 6 bases at V and 3 bases at J, with 9 bases in the middle. The length of the CDR3 is 12 residues. Germline CDR1 reads MDHEN; CDR2 reads SYDVKM. CDR3 sequence (DNA): TGTGCCAGCAGGGTCCCCGGCTACGAGCAGTACTTC. Protein sequence: CASRVPGYEQYF. The variable domain in full, with the rest retrieved from reference TRBV28 and TRBJ2-7, is DVKVTQSSRYLVKRTGEKVFLECVQDMDHENMFWYRQDPGLGLRLIYFSYDVKMKEKGDIPEGYSVSREKKERFSLILESASTNQTSMYLCASRVPGYEQYFGPGTRLTVT.

The chain employs TRBV6-4 and TRBJ2-1, with TRBD2 matching 7 bases. Trimming removed 6 bases from V and 6 bases from J; junction bases left unmatched: 11. The CDR3 covers 15 residues. CDR1 is MRHNA and CDR2 is SNTAGT in the germline V gene. The CDR3 here is CASRPWGGDRNEQFF. The CDR3 bases are TGTGCCAGCAGGCCTTGGGGGGGGGATCGCAATGAGCAGTTCTTC.

This chain uses TRBV13 with TRBJ1-2, with 10 bases identical to TRBD1. J lost 6 bases, V lost 2 bases, and 3 bases had no gene match. This CDR3 has 14 amino acids. The germline V gene encodes CDR1 PRHDT and CDR2 FYEKMQ (reference sequence). CDR3 sequence (DNA): TGTGCCAGCAGCTTAATAGACAGGGGGCATGGCTACACCTTC. Translated, it gives CASSLIDRGHGYTF. Variable domain in full (rest from reference TRBV13 and TRBJ1-2): AAGVIQSPRHLIKEKRETATLKCYPIPRHDTVYWYQQGPGQDPQFLISFYEKMQSDKGSIPDRFSAQQFSDYHSELNMSSLELGDSALYFCASSLIDRGHGYTFGSGTRLTVV.

This clone showed up just once. The chain uses TRBV7-8 and TRBJ1-5, with D possibly being TRBD1 (5 bases). The CDR3 contains 16 residues. Trimming stripped 0 bases from V and 3 bases from J, with 12 bases between. Germline V gene sequence: CDR1 SGHVS, CDR2 FQNEAQ. The CDR3 reads CASSLADSGSNQPQHF. DNA for the CDR3: TGTGCCAGCAGCTTAGCCGACAGTGGTTCCAATCAGCCCCAGCATTTT.

This clone was counted only a few times. The rearrangement joins TRBV28 to TRBJ2-1, with D maybe TRBD1 (6 bases). The germline V gene has CDR1 MDHEN and CDR2 SYDVKM. The CDR3 runs 12 residues. V lost 1 base and J lost 10, with 8 bases in between. This CDR3 is CASSLYRGEQFF. CDR3 bases: TGTGCCAGCAGTTTATATAGGGGGGAGCAGTTCTTC.

J is TRBJ2-1 and V is TRBV28; TRBD1 matches at 8 bases. Germline V lookup: CDR1 MDHEN, CDR2 SYDVKM. CDR3 length: 15 amino acids. The ends lost 6 bases at V and 2 bases at J; junction bases unmatched: 6. The CDR3, as DNA: TGTGCCAGCAGCCTGACAGGGGATCCCTACAATGAGCAGTTCTTC. Amino acid sequence: CASSLTGDPYNEQFF.

The chain links TRBV5-1 to TRBJ2-5; possibly TRBD1 for D (6 bases). Trimming removed 0 bases from V and 6 bases from J, with 18 bases in between. The CDR3 has 16 amino acids. The germline V gene has CDR1 SGHRS and CDR2 YFSETQ. CDR3: CASSLGTTGFQKTQYF. In nucleotides, the CDR3 is TGCGCCAGCAGCTTGGGCACCACAGGGTTTCAGAAGACCCAGTACTTC.

The genes are TRBV7-2 and TRBJ1-1, with D maybe TRBD1 (6 bases). The CDR3 sequence is 12 residues long. Germline CDR1 reads SGHTA; CDR2 reads FQGNSA. V gave up 3 bases and J gave up 10 bases, with 12 bases separating them. The chain's CDR3 is CASSLQQGGAFF. The DNA of the CDR3 is TGTGCCAGCAGCTTGCAACAGGGTGGAGCTTTCTTT.

The rearrangement joins TRBV4-3 to TRBJ2-5, with 7 bases lining up with TRBD2. The germline V gene has CDR1 LGHNA and CDR2 YSLEER. V was clipped by 4 bases and J by 4 bases; unmatched bases: 3. This CDR3 has 13 residues. DNA of the CDR3: TGCGCCAGCAGCCGGGAGGGTGGAGAGACCCAGTACTTC. Its translation is CASSREGGETQYF.

V usage is TRBV5-1 and J usage is TRBJ2-6, with D tentatively TRBD1 (5 bases). The germline gives CDR1 SGHRS, CDR2 YFSETQ. Trimming pared 4 bases from V and 0 bases from J, leaving 8 bases between. The CDR3 sequence is 15 residues long. CDR3 in DNA: TGCGCCAGCAGCCCCCAGGGCTCTGGGGCCAACGTCCTGACTTTC. Its translation: CASSPQGSGANVLTF.

This chain connects TRBV10-1 to TRBJ1-4; D is uncertain. Germline V gene sequence: CDR1 WNHNN, CDR2 SYGVQD (reference sequence). The CDR3 has 14 amino acids. Trimming pared 2 bases from V and 10 bases from J, leaving 14 bases between. CDR3: CASSENARVGKLFF. The CDR3 coding sequence is TGCGCCAGCAGTGAGAACGCACGCGTCGGAAAACTGTTTTTT.

This chain links TRBV7-9 with TRBJ2-1; 7 bases map to TRBD1. Trimming cost V 5 bases and J 3 bases; bases outside gene matches: 4. The CDR3 is made up of 14 amino acids. CDR1 is SEHNR and CDR2 is FQNEAQ in the germline V gene (reference sequence). The CDR3: CASSRSGGYNEQFF. CDR3 coding DNA: TGTGCCAGCAGCCGTTCAGGGGGCTACAATGAGCAGTTCTTC.

The chain employs TRBV2 and TRBJ1-1; 7 bases agree with TRBD1. Germline loops: CDR1 SNHLY, CDR2 FYNNEI. CDR3 length: 15 amino acids. Trimming removed 8 bases from V and 0 bases from J; junction bases left unmatched: 9. As DNA, the CDR3 is TGTGCCAGCCTAACCCAGGGGGGAGTGAACACTGAAGCTTTCTTT. The encoded protein is CASLTQGGVNTEAFF.

The V call is TRBV5-1, the J call TRBJ1-5, with D perhaps TRBD1 (5 bases). Trimming pared 0 bases from V and 2 bases from J, leaving 9 bases between. Germline values: CDR1 SGHRS, CDR2 YFSETQ. The CDR3 loop spans 15 amino acids. The CDR3 sequence is CASSLAREGNQPQHF. As DNA, the CDR3 is TGCGCCAGCAGCTTGGCCAGGGAGGGCAATCAGCCCCAGCATTTT.

The chain joins TRBV6-5 to TRBJ2-1, with 10 bases fitting TRBD2. After removal of 6 bases from V and 2 bases from J, the junction contained 4 bases not matched to a gene. Germline V gene data show CDR1 as MNHEY and CDR2 as SVGAGI. The CDR3 runs to 15 residues. The CDR3, as DNA: TGTGCCAGCAGGATAAGCGGGGGGGCCTACAATGAGCAGTTCTTC. This encodes CASRISGGAYNEQFF.

CDR3 nucleotide sequence: TGTGCCAGCACCCTAAACAATGAGCAGTTCTTC. Translating gives CASTLNNEQFF. The chain is built from TRBV2 and TRBJ2-1; D is ambiguous. The CDR3 is 11 residues long. CDR1 SNHLY and CDR2 FYNNEI come from the germline V gene. Trimming stripped 7 bases from V and 5 bases from J, with 6 bases between.

This clone occurred once. The rearrangement links TRBV6-5 to TRBJ2-1; D perhaps matches TRBD2 (5 bases). Deletions cut 6 bases from V and 4 bases from J, with 16 bases between. This CDR3 has 15 residues. CDR1 and CDR2 from the germline V gene are MNHEY and SVGAGI. In DNA, the CDR3 is TGTGCCAGCAGGGGATCCCCCGGGGAGTACAATGAGCAGTTCTTC. This gives the protein CASRGSPGEYNEQFF.

The chain carries TRBV11-2 and TRBJ2-2; 10 bases map to TRBD2. Looked up from germline, CDR1 is SGHAT and CDR2 is FQNNGV. V lost 5 bases to trimming and J lost 4 bases; unmatched junction nucleotides: 10. There are 17 residues in the CDR3. The CDR3: CASSQGKAGGSTGELFF. In DNA form, the CDR3 reads TGTGCCAGCAGCCAGGGAAAAGCGGGAGGGAGCACCGGGGAGCTGTTTTTT.

This chain links TRBV10-3 with TRBJ2-3; D might be TRBD1 (5 bases). Trimming took 4 bases from V and 0 from J, leaving 8 bases between them. Germline CDR1 and CDR2: ENHRY and SYGVKD. The CDR3 covers 14 residues. In DNA, the CDR3 is TGTGCCATCAGTGGGCAGGGTAGCACAGATACGCAGTATTTT. Its translation: CAISGQGSTDTQYF.

J is TRBJ2-7 and V is TRBV7-2; 8 positions agree with TRBD2. Per germline, CDR1 SGHTA and CDR2 FQGNSA. This CDR3 has 14 residues. Losses at the gene ends were 3 bases for V and 2 bases for J; bases not matched to a gene: 3. The CDR3 spells CASSFLAGTYEQYF. The CDR3, as DNA: TGTGCCAGCAGCTTCTTAGCGGGAACCTACGAGCAGTACTTC.

The chain uses TRBV7-7 and TRBJ2-1; 7 nucleotides align to TRBD1. Germline loops: CDR1 SSHAT, CDR2 FNYEAQ (reference sequence). CDR3 length: 16 amino acids. Germline trimming cut 2 bases from V and 5 bases from J; bases unmatched to any gene: 9. The CDR3 bases are TGTGCCAGCAGCTTATTTTTTACAGGGGAAGACAATGAGCAGTTCTTC. This encodes CASSLFFTGEDNEQFF.

This chain joins TRBV21-1 and TRBJ2-7; the table assigns TRBD2, which was not confirmed against the DNA. TRBV21-1 is labeled a pseudogene. The CDR3 covers 18 residues. CDR3: CASSKEILRGSLSYEQYF. DNA of the CDR3: TGTGCCAGCAGCAAGGAGATTCTCCGGGGTTCTCTCTCCTACGAGCAGTACTTC.

The chain uses TRBV28 and TRBJ2-5, with a weak D call TRBD2 (5 bases). V lost 8 bases to trimming and J lost 3 bases, with 22 bases between them. The CDR3 loop spans 16 amino acids. Germline CDR1 reads MDHEN; CDR2 reads SYDVKM. The CDR3: CASVSWAGELEETQYF. The CDR3 coding sequence is TGTGCCAGCGTCTCATGGGCGGGTGAATTGGAAGAGACCCAGTACTTC. The complete variable domain, with remaining parts taken from reference TRBV28 and TRBJ2-5, reads DVKVTQSSRYLVKRTGEKVFLECVQDMDHENMFWYRQDPGLGLRLIYFSYDVKMKEKGDIPEGYSVSREKKERFSLILESASTNQTSMYLCASVSWAGELEETQYFGPGTRLLVL.

The DNA for the CDR3 is TGTGCCAGCAGGGGGGGAGGGGCTGGAAACACCATATATTTT. It yields the protein CASRGGGAGNTIYF. This chain uses TRBV28 with TRBJ1-3, with D possibly TRBD1 on 5 matching bases. The CDR3 has 14 residues. Germline CDR1 and CDR2: MDHEN and SYDVKM. V was trimmed by 6 bases and J by 2 bases, leaving 11 bases between them.

V and J are TRBV4-2 and TRBJ2-1, with 13 positions matching TRBD2. J lost 8 bases, V lost 1 base, and 5 bases had no gene match. CDR1 and CDR2 (germline): LGHNA, YNFKEQ. The CDR3 length is 16 residues. CDR3 sequence: CASSQGPGLAGYEQFF. CDR3 sequence (DNA): TGTGCCAGCAGCCAAGGACCGGGACTAGCGGGATATGAGCAGTTCTTC.

In this sample, this clone turned up once. The chain combines TRBV7-9 with TRBJ1-3; tentatively, D is TRBD1 (6 bases). V was shortened by 1 base and J by 2 bases, with 9 bases between the two germline ends. The CDR3 sequence is 15 residues long. Germline-derived CDR1 and CDR2 are SEHNR and FQNEAQ (reference sequence). The CDR3 sequence is CASSLEGGAGNTIYF. The CDR3 DNA reads as TGTGCCAGCAGCTTAGAAGGGGGGGCTGGAAACACCATATATTTT. Together with reference TRBV7-9 and TRBJ1-3, the CDR3 gives the full variable domain: DTGVSQNPRHKITKRGQNVTFRCDPISEHNRLYWYRQTLGQGPEFLTYFQNEAQLEKSRLLSDRFSAERPKGSFSTLEIQRTEQGDSAMYLCASSLEGGAGNTIYFGEGSWLTVV.

The chain employs TRBV5-1 and TRBJ1-1; possibly TRBD1 for D (5 bases). Trimming took off 3 bases at V and 1 base at J, with 10 bases between the two ends. The CDR3 is 14 amino acids. Germline V gene data show CDR1 as SGHRS and CDR2 as YFSETQ. The CDR3 nucleotides read TGCGCCAGCAGCTCCCGGGGGGGGAACACTGAAGCTTTCTTT. Translating it yields CASSSRGGNTEAFF. The full variable domain, in which reference TRBV5-1 and TRBJ1-1 provide the parts outside the CDR3, is KAGVTQTPRYLIKTRGQQVTLSCSPISGHRSVSWYQQTPGQGLQFLFEYFSETQRNKGNFPGRFSGRQFSNSRSEMNVSTLELGDSALYLCASSSRGGNTEAFFGQGTRLTVV.

The chain has TRBV5-1 and TRBJ1-3; TRBD1 matches 8 bases. From germline, CDR1 is SGHRS and CDR2 YFSETQ. This CDR3 comprises 15 residues. J lost 4 bases, V lost 2 bases, and 5 bases had no gene match. In nucleotides, the CDR3 is TGCGCCAGCAGCTTAGACAGGGGTGGAGGAAACACCATATATTTT. This gives the protein CASSLDRGGGNTIYF. The full variable domain, with the rest looked up from reference TRBV5-1 and TRBJ1-3, is KAGVTQTPRYLIKTRGQQVTLSCSPISGHRSVSWYQQTPGQGLQFLFEYFSETQRNKGNFPGRFSGRQFSNSRSEMNVSTLELGDSALYLCASSLDRGGGNTIYFGEGSWLTVV.

The table lists this clone with a count of one. CDR3 residues: CASSPEAGVEAFF. The CDR3, as DNA: TGTGCCAGCAGCCCAGAAGCAGGGGTAGAAGCTTTCTTT. The chain links TRBV7-9 to TRBJ1-1; TRBD1 is a possible D gene (6 bases). Deletions cut 5 bases from V and 8 bases from J, with 15 bases between. The CDR3 extends over 13 amino acids. Looked up from germline, CDR1 is SEHNR and CDR2 is FQNEAQ (reference sequence).